This T cell receptor beta chain stems from a study of T cells in Graves' hyperthyroidism and ophthalmopathy. About the study: Specimen type is peripheral blood, collected at initial diagnosis prior to any treatment.

Before ophthalmopathy appeared, progressors gave blood at initial hyperthyroidism diagnosis. Amplified regions were TCR beta CDR3 sequences from RNA transcripts. The HTBI set primed first-round TCR CDR3 RT-PCR. TCRdb passed the multiplex PCR reads through MiXCR, listing each CDR3 protein once. The profile covers under 450,000 distinct CDR3 sequences, with roughly 13% appearing a single time and roughly 20% taken by the ten largest. This sequence was found in a man aged 25-45 years with Graves' hyperthyroidism that later progressed to Graves' ophthalmopathy. Sequenced: blood.

The CDR3 sequence is CASSLRGLASSYEQYF. The DNA of the CDR3 is TGTGCCAGCAGCTTGCGGGGACTAGCGAGCTCCTACGAGCAGTACTTC. The genes are TRBV11-1 and TRBJ2-7; 10 bases agree with TRBD2. V was pared by 3 bases and J by 0 bases, with 5 bases of the junction left unmatched. Looked up from germline, CDR1 is SGHAT and CDR2 is FQDESV (reference sequence). This CDR3 comprises 16 residues.